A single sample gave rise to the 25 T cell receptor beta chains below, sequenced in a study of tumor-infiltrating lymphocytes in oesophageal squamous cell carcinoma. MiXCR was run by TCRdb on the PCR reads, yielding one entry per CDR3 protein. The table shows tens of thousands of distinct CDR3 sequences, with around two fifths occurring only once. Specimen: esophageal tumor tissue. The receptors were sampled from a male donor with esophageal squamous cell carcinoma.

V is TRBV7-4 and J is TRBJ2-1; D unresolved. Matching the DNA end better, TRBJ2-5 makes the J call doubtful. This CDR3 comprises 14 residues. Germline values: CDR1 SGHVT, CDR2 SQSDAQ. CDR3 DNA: TGTGCCAGCAGCTTAGACTGGCTCGGAGAGACCCAGTACTTC. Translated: CASSLDWLGETQYF.

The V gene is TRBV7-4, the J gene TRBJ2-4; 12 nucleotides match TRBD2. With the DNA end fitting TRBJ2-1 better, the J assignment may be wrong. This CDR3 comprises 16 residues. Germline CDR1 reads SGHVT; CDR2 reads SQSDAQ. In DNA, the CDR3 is TGTGCCAGCAGCTTAGCTCTAGCGGGAGGGTTAGATGAGCAGTTCTTC. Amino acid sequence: CASSLALAGGLDEQFF.

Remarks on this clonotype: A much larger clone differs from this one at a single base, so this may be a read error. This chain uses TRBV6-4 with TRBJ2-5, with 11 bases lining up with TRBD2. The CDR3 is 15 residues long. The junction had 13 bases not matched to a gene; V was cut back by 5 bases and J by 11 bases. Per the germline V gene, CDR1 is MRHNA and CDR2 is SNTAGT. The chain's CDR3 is CASSLLAGVSNEQYF. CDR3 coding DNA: TGTGCCAGCAGTTTACTAGCGGGAGTTTCGAATGAGCAGTACTTC.

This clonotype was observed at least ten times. The CDR3 sequence: CASSIRRGEDGYTF. The CDR3 DNA sequence: TGTGCCAGTAGTATTCGTCGGGGCGAGGACGGCTACACCTTC. The chain employs TRBV19 and TRBJ1-2, with D possibly TRBD1 on 5 matching bases. The CDR3 covers 14 residues. Germline V gene data show CDR1 as LNHDA and CDR2 as SQIVND (reference sequence). The V gene lost 3 bases and the J gene lost 8 bases, with 16 bases spanning the gap.

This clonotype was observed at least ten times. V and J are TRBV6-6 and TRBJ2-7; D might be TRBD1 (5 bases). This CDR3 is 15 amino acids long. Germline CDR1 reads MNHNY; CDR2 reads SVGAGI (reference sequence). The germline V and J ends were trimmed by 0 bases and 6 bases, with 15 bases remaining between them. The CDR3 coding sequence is TGTGCCAGCAGTTACTCGACAGAGCCGTTGGGCGAGCAGTACTTC. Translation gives CASSYSTEPLGEQYF.

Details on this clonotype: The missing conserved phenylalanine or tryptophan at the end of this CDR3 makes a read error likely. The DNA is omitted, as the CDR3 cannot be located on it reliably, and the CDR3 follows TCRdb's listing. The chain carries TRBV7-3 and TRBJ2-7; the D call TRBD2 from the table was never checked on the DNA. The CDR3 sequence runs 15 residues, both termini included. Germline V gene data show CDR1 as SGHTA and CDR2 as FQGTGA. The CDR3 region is CASSPRRGYEQYFGP.

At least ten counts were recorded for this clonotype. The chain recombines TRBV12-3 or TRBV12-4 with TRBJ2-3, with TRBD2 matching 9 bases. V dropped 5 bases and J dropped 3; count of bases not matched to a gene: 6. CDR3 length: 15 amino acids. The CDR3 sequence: CASSISGSGTDTQYF. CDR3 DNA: TGTGCCAGCAGTATTAGCGGGAGTGGTACAGATACGCAGTATTTT.

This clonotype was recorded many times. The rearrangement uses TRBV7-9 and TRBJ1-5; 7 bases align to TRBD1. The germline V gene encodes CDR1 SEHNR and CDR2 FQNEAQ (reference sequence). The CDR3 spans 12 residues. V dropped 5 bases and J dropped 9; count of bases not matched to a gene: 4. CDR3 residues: CASSPGQSPQHF. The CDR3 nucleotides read TGTGCCAGCAGCCCGGGACAGTCGCCCCAGCATTTT.

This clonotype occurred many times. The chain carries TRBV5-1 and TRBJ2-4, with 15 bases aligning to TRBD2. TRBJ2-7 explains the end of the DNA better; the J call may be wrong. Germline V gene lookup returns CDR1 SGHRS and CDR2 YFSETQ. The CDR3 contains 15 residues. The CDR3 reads CASSLGLAGGYEQYF. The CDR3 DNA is TGCGCCAGCAGCCTGGGACTAGCGGGAGGCTACGAGCAGTACTTC.

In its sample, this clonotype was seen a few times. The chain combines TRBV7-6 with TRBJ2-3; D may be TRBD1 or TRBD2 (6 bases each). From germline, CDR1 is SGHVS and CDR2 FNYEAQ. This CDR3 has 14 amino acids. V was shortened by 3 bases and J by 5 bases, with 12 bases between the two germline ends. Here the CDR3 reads CASSLPGAQDTQYF. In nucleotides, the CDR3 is TGTGCCAGCAGCTTGCCGGGGGCGCAAGATACGCAGTATTTT.

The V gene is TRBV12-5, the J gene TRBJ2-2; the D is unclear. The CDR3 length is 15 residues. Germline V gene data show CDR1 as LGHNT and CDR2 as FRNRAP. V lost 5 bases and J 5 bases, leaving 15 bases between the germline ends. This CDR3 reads CASGPSRTTTGELFF. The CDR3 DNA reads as TGTGCTAGTGGTCCCTCCCGGACGACTACCGGGGAGCTGTTTTTT.

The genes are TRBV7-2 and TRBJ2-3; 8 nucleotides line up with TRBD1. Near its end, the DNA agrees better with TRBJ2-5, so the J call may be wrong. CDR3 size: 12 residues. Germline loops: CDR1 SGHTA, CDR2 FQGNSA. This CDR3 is CASSWDRETQYF. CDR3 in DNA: TGTGCCAGCAGCTGGGACAGGGAGACCCAGTACTTC.

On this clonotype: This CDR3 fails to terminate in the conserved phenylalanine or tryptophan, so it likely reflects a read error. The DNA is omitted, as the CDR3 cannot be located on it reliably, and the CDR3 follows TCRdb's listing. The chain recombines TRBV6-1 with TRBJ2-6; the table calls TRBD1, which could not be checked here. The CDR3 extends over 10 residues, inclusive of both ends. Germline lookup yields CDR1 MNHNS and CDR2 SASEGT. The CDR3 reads CASSEAPRGG.

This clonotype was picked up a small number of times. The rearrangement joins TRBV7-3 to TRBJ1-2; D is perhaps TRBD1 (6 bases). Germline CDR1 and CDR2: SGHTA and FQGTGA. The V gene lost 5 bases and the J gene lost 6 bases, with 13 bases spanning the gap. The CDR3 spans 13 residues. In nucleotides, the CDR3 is TGTGCCAGCAGCCACACAGGGTTCGATGGCTACACCTTC. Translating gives CASSHTGFDGYTF.

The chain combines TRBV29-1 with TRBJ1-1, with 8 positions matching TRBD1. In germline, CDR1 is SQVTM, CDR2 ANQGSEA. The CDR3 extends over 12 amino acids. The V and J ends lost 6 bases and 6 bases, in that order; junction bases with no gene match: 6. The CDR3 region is CSVITGGAEAFF. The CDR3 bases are TGCAGCGTGATTACAGGGGGGGCTGAAGCTTTCTTT.

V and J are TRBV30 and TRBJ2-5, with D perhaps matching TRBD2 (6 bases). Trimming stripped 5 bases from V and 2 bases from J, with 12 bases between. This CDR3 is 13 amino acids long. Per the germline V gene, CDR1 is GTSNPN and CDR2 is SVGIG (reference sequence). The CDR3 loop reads CAWAPRGQETQYF. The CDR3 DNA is TGTGCCTGGGCCCCGCGGGGACAAGAGACCCAGTACTTC.

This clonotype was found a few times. The CDR3 here is CASSAQTWTVHSNQPQHF. The CDR3 DNA sequence: TGCGCCAGCAGCGCGCAAACCTGGACAGTCCATAGCAATCAGCCCCAGCATTTT. The gene calls are TRBV10-1 and TRBJ1-5, with D maybe TRBD1 (6 bases). Germline V gene sequence: CDR1 WNHNN, CDR2 SYGVQD (reference sequence). The CDR3 is 18 amino acids. Trimming pared 6 bases from V and 0 bases from J, leaving 21 bases between.

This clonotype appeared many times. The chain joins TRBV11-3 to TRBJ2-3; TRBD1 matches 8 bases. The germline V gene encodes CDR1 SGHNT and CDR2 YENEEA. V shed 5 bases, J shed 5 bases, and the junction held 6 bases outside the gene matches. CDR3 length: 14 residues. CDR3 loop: CASSPGQVGDTQYF. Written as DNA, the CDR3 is TGTGCCAGCAGCCCGGGACAGGTGGGAGATACGCAGTATTTT.

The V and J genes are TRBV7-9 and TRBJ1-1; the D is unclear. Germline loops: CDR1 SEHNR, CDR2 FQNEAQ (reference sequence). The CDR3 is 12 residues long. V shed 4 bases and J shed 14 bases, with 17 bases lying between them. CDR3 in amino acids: CASSSEWETQFF. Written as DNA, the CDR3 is TGTGCCAGCAGCTCCGAATGGGAGACCCAGTTCTTT. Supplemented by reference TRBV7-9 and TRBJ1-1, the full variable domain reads DTGVSQNPRHKITKRGQNVTFRCDPISEHNRLYWYRQTLGQGPEFLTYFQNEAQLEKSRLLSDRFSAERPKGSFSTLEIQRTEQGDSAMYLCASSSEWETQFFGQGTRLTVV.

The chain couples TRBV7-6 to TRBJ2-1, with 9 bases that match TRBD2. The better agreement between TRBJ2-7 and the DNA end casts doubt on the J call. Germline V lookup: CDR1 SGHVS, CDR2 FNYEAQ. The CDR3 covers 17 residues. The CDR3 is CASSFRRVGGRAGEQYF. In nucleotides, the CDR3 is TGTGCCAGCAGCTTCCGCAGAGTTGGCGGGAGGGCTGGGGAGCAGTACTTC.

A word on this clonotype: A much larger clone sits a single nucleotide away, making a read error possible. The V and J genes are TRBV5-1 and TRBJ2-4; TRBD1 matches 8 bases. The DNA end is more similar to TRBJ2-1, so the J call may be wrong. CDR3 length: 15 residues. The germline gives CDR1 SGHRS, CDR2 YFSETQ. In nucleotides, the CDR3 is TGCGCCAGCAGCTTAGGCGACAGGGGTCGGGAGACCCAGTTCTTC. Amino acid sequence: CASSLGDRGRETQFF.

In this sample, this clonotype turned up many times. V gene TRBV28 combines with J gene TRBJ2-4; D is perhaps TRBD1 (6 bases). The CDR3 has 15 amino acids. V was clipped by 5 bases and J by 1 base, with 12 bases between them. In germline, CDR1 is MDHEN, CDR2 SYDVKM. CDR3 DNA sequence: TGTGCCAGCAGTACAGGGAGTGCGGCCAAAAACATTCAGTACTTC. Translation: CASSTGSAAKNIQYF. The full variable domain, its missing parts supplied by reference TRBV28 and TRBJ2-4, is DVKVTQSSRYLVKRTGEKVFLECVQDMDHENMFWYRQDPGLGLRLIYFSYDVKMKEKGDIPEGYSVSREKKERFSLILESASTNQTSMYLCASSTGSAAKNIQYFGAGTRLSVL.

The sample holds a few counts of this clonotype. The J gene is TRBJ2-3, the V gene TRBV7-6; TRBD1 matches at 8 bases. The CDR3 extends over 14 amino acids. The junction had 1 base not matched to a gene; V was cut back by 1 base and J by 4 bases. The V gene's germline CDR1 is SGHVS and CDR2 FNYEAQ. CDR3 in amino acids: CASSLETGADTQYF. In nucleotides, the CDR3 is TGTGCCAGCAGCTTAGAGACAGGGGCAGATACGCAGTATTTT.

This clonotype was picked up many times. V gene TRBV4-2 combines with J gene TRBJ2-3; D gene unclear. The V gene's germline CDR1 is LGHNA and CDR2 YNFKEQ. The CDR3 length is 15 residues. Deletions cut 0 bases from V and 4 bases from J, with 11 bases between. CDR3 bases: TGTGCCAGCAGCCAAGAACTCCTCGTTGCAGATACGCAGTATTTT. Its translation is CASSQELLVADTQYF.

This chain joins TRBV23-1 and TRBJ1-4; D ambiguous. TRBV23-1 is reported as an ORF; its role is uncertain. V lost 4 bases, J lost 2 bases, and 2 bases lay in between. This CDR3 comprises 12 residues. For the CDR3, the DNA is TGCGCCAGCAGTCCCACTAATGAAAAACTGTTTTTT. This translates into CASSPTNEKLFF.